A single sample gave rise to the 8 T cell receptor beta chains below, sequenced in a study of T cells after yellow fever vaccination. Each CDR3 protein is one row after TCRdb ran MiXCR on the 5' RACE reads. Of a few hundred thousand distinct CDR3 sequences in the sample, roughly 3.9% were seen once. The material sequenced was PBMCs, taken 5 days after the yellow fever booster vaccination. The receptors derive from a young man who received the YFV17D yellow fever vaccine.

The chain links TRBV28 to TRBJ2-5, with a possible D match to TRBD1 (5 bases). The V end lost 7 bases, the J end lost 8 bases, and 23 bases lay between the germline ends. Germline V gene lookup returns CDR1 MDHEN and CDR2 SYDVKM. There are 15 residues in the CDR3. CDR3: CASTEIEGQADTQYF. In DNA, the CDR3 is TGTGCCAGCACCGAAATAGAAGGACAAGCCGACACCCAGTACTTC.

This clonotype was picked up a small number of times. Written as DNA, the CDR3 is TGTGCCAGCAGCGTATCAGCGCGAGCTAGCACAGATACGCAGTATTTT. It encodes CASSVSARASTDTQYF. The chain uses TRBV9 and TRBJ2-3; D not certain. The CDR3 sequence is 16 residues long. Trimming took 1 base from V and 0 from J, leaving 12 bases between them. Germline CDR1 reads SGDLS; CDR2 reads YYNGEE.

This sequence joins TRBV20-1 and TRBJ2-5; no definite D call. The CDR3 totals 12 residues. The V and J ends lost 3 bases and 10 bases respectively, with 15 bases between them. Germline CDR1 reads DFQATT; CDR2 reads SNEGSKA (reference sequence). This CDR3 reads CSASVALGDQYF. The CDR3 nucleotides read TGCAGTGCTAGTGTTGCCCTTGGCGACCAGTACTTC.

Only a few counts were recorded for this clonotype. An end of the junction differs from the germline gene, which may be a read error. The rearrangement uses TRBV4-2 and TRBJ1-6; D is unresolved. Germline-derived CDR1 and CDR2 are LGHNA and YNFKEQ. The CDR3 length is 13 residues. CDR3 protein: CASSQASGLVVGF. As DNA, the CDR3 is TGTGCCAGCAGCCAAGCATCGGGCCTCGTCGTCGGATTT.

This clonotype was detected many times. J is TRBJ1-5 and V is TRBV10-3; D remains ambiguous. CDR1 and CDR2 (germline): ENHRY, SYGVKD. Trimming took 0 bases from V and 5 from J, leaving 8 bases between them. CDR3 length: 14 residues. The CDR3 sequence: CAISESAGHQPQHF. The DNA of the CDR3 is TGTGCCATCAGTGAGTCGGCGGGCCATCAGCCCCAGCATTTT.

The rearrangement links TRBV24-1 to TRBJ2-7, with D hard to call. V lost 0 bases and J lost 0, with 8 bases in between. Germline-derived CDR1 and CDR2 are KGHDR and SFDVKD. This CDR3 comprises 15 residues. The CDR3 DNA is TGTGCCACCAGTGATTTGACTTTTCTCTCCTACGAGCAGTACTTC. Translation: CATSDLTFLSYEQYF.

The V call is TRBV7-2, the J call TRBJ1-3; TRBD1 is a possible D gene (5 bases). The CDR3 loop spans 14 amino acids. Trimming left V 3 bases short and J 0 bases short, with 6 bases between. Germline loops: CDR1 SGHTA, CDR2 FQGNSA. The CDR3 bases are TGTGCCAGCAGCTTGGACACCTCTGGAAACACCATATATTTT. Translating gives CASSLDTSGNTIYF.

At least ten counts were recorded for this clonotype. The chain recombines TRBV12-3 or TRBV12-4 with TRBJ1-6; D is perhaps TRBD1 (5 bases). V was pared by 5 bases and J by 15 bases, with 20 bases between. This CDR3 has 14 amino acids. In DNA, the CDR3 is TGTGCCAGCAGTCGACAGCGGGACCCGAGGAACCTCCACTTT. The encoded protein is CASSRQRDPRNLHF.